This TCR beta chain derives from a study of T-cell memory formation after mild COVID-19. Study observations and caveats: Within pre-infection memory, some responding clones were found, suggesting cross-reactive memory joined.

J lost 4 bases, V lost 2 bases, and 1 base had no gene match. The CDR3 length is 16 residues. The germline CDR1 and CDR2 sequences are LGHNA and YSLEER. With constant-segment primers, 5'RACE yielded cDNA libraries of TCR alpha and TCR beta that carried sample barcodes and UMIs. TCRdb re-analysed the 5' RACE reads in MiXCR, keeping a single row per CDR3 protein. The sample carries roughly 150,000 distinct CDR3 sequences, 14% to 15% recorded once. For this clonotype: As yet, its antigen is unknown.

Sequencing was carried out using PBMCs or a T cell subset sorted from them (not recorded which). The V call is TRBV4-3, the J call TRBJ2-2; TRBD2 matches 13 bases. This receptor was identified in an adult woman who had mild COVID-19 (a few samples of this study predate the infection). Cell type and time point are not known. In nucleotides, the CDR3 is TGCGCCAGCAGCCAAAGGACTAGCGGGAGCACCGGGGAGCTGTTTTTT. Protein product: CASSQRTSGSTGELFF.